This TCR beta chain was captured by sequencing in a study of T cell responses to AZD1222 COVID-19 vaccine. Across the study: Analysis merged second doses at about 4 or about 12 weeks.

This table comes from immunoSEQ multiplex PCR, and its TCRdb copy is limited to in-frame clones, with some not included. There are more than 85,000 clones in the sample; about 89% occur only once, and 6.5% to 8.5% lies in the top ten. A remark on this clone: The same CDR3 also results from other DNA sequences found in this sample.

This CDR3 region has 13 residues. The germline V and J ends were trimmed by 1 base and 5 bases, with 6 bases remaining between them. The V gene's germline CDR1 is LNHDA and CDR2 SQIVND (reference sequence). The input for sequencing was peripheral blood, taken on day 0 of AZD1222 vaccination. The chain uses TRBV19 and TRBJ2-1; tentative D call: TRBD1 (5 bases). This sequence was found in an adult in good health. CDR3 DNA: TGTGCCAGTAGTATAGGACAGAACAATGAGCAGTTCTTC. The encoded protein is CASSIGQNNEQFF.